This T cell receptor (beta chain) was observed in a study of identical twins. TCRdb ran MiXCR on the 5' RACE reads and lists one entry per CDR3 protein. Of around 95,000 distinct CDR3 sequences in the sample, less than 6.5% were seen once. This clonotype occurred many times. The TCR sequence derives from a woman aged 45-60 years in good health. The sequencing input was memory T cells sorted from blood.

The CDR3 nucleotides read TGTGCCAGCTCACGCGGGACTAGCCCCGGTGAGGAGCAGTACGTC. The encoded protein is CASSRGTSPGEEQYV. V is TRBV18 and J is TRBJ2-7; 9 bases line up with TRBD2. CDR3 length: 15 amino acids. Germline assignment: CDR1 KGHSH and CDR2 LQKENI. J lost 7 bases, V lost 4 bases, and 11 bases had no gene match.